This TCR beta chain was found in a study of long-term antiretroviral therapy in people with HIV. Notes on this clone: As yet, its antigen is unknown.

Running of the v3.0 immunoSEQ assay took place at survey level. Sequencing had a target that covered about 35,000-55,000 T-cell genomes per sample. TCRdb's table, derived via immunoSEQ multiplex PCR, lists solely in-frame clones and lacks some. This repertoire shows over 15,000 clones, 77% found once; its top ten account for more than 14%. Findings of the study overall: An increase in diversity followed ART, yet levels stayed below transplant donor controls.

There are 20 residues in the CDR3. CDR1 is LGHNA and CDR2 is YNFKEQ in the germline V gene. Trimming removed 4 bases from V and 3 bases from J; junction bases left unmatched: 18. Sampling of each donor yielded at least one pre-ART PBMC sample and at least two post-ART PBMC samples. The source is a man aged 25 to 40 with HIV. Source: unsorted PBMCs, taken less than 2.2 years before starting antiretroviral therapy. The chain has TRBV4-2 and TRBJ1-1, with 12 bases fitting TRBD1. The DNA for the CDR3 is TGTGCCAGCAGCCCCTCTTTCTTGACCGGGACAGGGGGCTCGGACACTGAAGCTTTCTTT. It translates to CASSPSFLTGTGGSDTEAFF.